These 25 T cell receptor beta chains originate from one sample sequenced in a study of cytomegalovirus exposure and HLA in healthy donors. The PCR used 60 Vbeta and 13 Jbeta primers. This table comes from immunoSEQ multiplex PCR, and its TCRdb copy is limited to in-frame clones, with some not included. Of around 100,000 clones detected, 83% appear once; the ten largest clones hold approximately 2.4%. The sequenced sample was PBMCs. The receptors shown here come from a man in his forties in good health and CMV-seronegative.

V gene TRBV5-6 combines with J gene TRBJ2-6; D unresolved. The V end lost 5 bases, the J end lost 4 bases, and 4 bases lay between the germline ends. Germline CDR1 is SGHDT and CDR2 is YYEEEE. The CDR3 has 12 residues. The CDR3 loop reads CASSGGANVLTF. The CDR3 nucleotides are TGTGCCAGCAGTGGCGGGGCCAACGTCCTGACTTTC. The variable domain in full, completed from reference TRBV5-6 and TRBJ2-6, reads DAGVTQSPTHLIKTRGQQVTLRCSPKSGHDTVSWYQQALGQGPQFIFQYYEEEERQRGNFPDRFSGHQFPNYSSELNVNALLLGDSALYLCASSGGANVLTFGAGSRLTVL.

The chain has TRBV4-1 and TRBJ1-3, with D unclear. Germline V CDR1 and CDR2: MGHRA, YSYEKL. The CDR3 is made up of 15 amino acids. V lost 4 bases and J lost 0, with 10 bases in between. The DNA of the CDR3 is TGCGCCAGCAGCCCACAGATGTTCTCTGGAAACACCATATATTTT. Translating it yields CASSPQMFSGNTIYF.

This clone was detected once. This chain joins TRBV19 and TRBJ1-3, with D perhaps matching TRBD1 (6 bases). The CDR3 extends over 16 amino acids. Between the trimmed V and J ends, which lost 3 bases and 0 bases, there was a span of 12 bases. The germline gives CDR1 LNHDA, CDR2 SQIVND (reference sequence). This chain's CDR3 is CASSIRGSTSGNTIYF. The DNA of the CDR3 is TGTGCCAGTAGTATTAGGGGGAGCACCTCTGGAAACACCATATATTTT.

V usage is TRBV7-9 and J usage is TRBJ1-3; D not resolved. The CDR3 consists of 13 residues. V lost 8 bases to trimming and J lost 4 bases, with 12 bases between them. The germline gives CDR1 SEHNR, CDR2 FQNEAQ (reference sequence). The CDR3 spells CASDLLGGNTIYF. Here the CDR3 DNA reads TGTGCCAGCGACTTATTAGGAGGAAACACCATATATTTT.

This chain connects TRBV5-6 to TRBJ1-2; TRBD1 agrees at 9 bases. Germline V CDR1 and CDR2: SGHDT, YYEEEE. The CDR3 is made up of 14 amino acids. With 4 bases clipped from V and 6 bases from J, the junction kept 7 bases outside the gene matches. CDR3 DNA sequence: TGTGCCAGCAGCCATACAGGGGGCGAACATGGCTACACCTTC. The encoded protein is CASSHTGGEHGYTF.

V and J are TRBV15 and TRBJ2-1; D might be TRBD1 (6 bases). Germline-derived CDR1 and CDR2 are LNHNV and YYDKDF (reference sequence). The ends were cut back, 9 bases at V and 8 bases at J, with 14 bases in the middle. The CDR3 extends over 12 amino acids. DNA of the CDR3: TGTGCCACTACAGACAGGAGCGATGAGCAGTTCTTC. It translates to CATTDRSDEQFF. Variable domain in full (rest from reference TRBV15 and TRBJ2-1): DAMVIQNPRYQVTQFGKPVTLSCSQTLNHNVMYWYQQKSSQAPKLLFHYYDKDFNNEADTPDNFQSRRPNTSFCFLDIRSPGLGDTAMYLCATTDRSDEQFFGPGTRLTVL.

The CDR3 DNA reads as TGTGCCTGGAGTGTACGGGACAGGGGGGATCAGCCCCAGCATTTT. Its translation is CAWSVRDRGDQPQHF. The chain uses TRBV30 and TRBJ1-5; 11 bases align to TRBD1. The CDR3 covers 15 residues. In germline, CDR1 is GTSNPN, CDR2 SVGIG (reference sequence). V shed 0 bases, J shed 5 bases, and the junction held 3 bases outside the gene matches.

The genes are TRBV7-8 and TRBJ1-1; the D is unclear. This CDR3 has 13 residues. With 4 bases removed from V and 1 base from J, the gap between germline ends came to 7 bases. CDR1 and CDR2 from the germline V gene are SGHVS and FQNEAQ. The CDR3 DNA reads TGTGCCAGCAGCTCATCAGGGAACACTGAAGCTTTCTTT. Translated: CASSSSGNTEAFF.

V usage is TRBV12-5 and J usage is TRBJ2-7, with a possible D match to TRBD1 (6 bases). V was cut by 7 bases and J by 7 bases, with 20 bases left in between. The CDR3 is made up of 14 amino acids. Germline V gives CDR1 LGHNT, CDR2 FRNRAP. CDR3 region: CASEPSGTPWEQYF. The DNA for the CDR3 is TGTGCTAGTGAACCATCCGGGACACCCTGGGAGCAGTACTTC.

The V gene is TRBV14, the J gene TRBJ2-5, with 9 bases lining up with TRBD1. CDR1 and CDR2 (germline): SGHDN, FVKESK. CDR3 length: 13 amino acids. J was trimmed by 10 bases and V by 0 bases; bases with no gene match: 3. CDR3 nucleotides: TGTGCCAGCAGCCAAGACTGGACAGGGGTCCAGTACTTC. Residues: CASSQDWTGVQYF.

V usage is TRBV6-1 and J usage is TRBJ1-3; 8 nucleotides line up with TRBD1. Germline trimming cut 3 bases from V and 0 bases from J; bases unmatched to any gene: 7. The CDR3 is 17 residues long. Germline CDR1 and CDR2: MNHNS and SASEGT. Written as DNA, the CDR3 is TGTGCCAGCAGTGAGATACCGGGACAGGACTCTGGAAACACCATATATTTT. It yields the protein CASSEIPGQDSGNTIYF.

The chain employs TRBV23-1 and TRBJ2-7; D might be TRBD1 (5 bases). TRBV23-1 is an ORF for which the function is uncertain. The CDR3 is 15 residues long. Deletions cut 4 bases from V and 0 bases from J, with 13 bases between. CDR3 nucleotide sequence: TGCGCCAGCAGTCGTTCGGCAGGGCCCTCCTACGAGCAGTACTTC. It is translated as CASSRSAGPSYEQYF.

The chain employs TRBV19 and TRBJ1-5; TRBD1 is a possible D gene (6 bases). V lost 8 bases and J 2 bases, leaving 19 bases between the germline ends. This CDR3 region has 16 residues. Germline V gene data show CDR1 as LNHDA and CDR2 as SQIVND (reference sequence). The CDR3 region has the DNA TGTGCCAGTTGGGGGGGCGCATTGGGGCGCAATCAGCCCCAGCATTTT. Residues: CASWGGALGRNQPQHF.

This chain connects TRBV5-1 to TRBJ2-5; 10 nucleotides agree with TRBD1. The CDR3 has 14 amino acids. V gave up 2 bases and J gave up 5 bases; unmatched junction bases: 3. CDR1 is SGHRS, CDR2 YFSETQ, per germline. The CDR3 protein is CASSFDRGPETQYF. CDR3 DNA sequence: TGCGCCAGCAGCTTTGACAGGGGGCCGGAGACCCAGTACTTC.

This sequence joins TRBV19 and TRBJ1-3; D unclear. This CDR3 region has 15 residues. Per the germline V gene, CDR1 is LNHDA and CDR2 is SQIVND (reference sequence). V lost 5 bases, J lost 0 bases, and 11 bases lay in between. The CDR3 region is CASSASGSSGNTIYF. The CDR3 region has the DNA TGTGCCAGTAGTGCCTCTGGGAGCTCTGGAAACACCATATATTTT.

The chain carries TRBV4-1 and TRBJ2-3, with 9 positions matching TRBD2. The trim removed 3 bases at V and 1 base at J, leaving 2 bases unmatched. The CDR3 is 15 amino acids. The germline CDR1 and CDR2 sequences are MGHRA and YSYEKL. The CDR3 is CASSQLAGGTDTQYF. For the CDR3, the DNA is TGCGCCAGCAGCCAGTTAGCGGGGGGCACAGATACGCAGTATTTT.

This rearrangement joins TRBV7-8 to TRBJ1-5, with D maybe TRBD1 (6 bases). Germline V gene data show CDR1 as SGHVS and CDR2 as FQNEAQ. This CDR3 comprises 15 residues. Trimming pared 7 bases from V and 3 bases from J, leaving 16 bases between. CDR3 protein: CASTLGGGFNQPQHF. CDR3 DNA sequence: TGTGCCAGCACCCTAGGGGGAGGGTTCAATCAGCCCCAGCATTTT.

The CDR3 protein is CASSYPQGGYQETQYF. Written as DNA, the CDR3 is TGTGCCAGCAGTTACCCCCAGGGTGGGTACCAAGAGACCCAGTACTTC. The chain carries TRBV6-6 and TRBJ2-5; perhaps TRBD1 as D (5 bases). Between the trimmed V and J ends, which lost 2 bases and 0 bases, there was a span of 13 bases. From germline, CDR1 is MNHNY and CDR2 SVGAGI (reference sequence). CDR3 length: 16 amino acids.

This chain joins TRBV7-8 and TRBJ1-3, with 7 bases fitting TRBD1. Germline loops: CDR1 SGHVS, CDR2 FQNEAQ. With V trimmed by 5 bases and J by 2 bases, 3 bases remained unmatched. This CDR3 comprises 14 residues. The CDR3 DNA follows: TGTGCCAGCAGCCCCGGGACAGCTGGAAACACCATATATTTT. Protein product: CASSPGTAGNTIYF. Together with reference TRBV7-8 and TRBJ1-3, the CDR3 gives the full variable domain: GAGVSQSPRYKVAKRGQDVALRCDPISGHVSLFWYQQALGQGPEFLTYFQNEAQLDKSGLPSDRFFAERPEGSVSTLKIQRTQQEDSAVYLCASSPGTAGNTIYFGEGSWLTVV.

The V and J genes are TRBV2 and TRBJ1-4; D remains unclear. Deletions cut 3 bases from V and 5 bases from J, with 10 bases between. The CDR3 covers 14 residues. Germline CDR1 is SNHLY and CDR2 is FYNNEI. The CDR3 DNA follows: TGTGCCAGCAGTGAGGCAGCGGCGAATGAAAAACTGTTTTTT. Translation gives CASSEAAANEKLFF. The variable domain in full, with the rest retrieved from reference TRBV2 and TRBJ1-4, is EPEVTQTPSHQVTQMGQEVILRCVPISNHLYFYWYRQILGQKVEFLVSFYNNEISEKSEIFDDQFSVERPDGSNFTLKIRSTKLEDSAMYFCASSEAAANEKLFFGSGTQLSVL.

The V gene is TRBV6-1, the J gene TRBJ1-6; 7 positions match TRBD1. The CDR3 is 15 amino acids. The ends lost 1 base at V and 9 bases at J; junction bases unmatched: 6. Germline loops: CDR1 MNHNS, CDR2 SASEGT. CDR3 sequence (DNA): TGTGCCAGCAGTGAAGAGTCGGCAGGGGGTTCACCCCTCCACTTT. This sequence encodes CASSEESAGGSPLHF.

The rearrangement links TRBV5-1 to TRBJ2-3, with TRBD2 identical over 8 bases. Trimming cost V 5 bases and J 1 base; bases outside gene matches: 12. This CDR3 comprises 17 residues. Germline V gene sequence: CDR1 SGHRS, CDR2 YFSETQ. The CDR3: CASRYNTGAGGTDTQYF. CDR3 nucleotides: TGCGCCAGCAGGTACAATACAGGAGCGGGAGGCACAGATACGCAGTATTTT.

CDR3 in DNA: TGCGCCAGCAGCTTAGGCGGGGGGGCCCAAGGAGATACGCAGTATTTT. This encodes CASSLGGGAQGDTQYF. This chain links TRBV5-1 with TRBJ2-3; 9 bases map to TRBD2. Germline loops: CDR1 SGHRS, CDR2 YFSETQ. V lost 2 bases and J lost 5; bases outside the gene matches: 9. The CDR3 is 16 amino acids.

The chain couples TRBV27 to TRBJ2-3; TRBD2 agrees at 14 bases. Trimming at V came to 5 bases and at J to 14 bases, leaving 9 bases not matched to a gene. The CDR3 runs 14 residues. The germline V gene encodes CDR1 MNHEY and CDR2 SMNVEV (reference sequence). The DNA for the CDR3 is TGTGCCAGCAGTGCCGGACTAGCGGGGGGCGCTTGGTATTTT. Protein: CASSAGLAGGAWYF.

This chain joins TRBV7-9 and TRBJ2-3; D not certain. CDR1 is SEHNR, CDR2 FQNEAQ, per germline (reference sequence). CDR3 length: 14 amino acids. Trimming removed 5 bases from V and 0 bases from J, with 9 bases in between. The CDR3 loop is CASSRGTSTDTQYF. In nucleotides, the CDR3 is TGTGCCAGCAGCCGCGGTACTAGCACAGATACGCAGTATTTT.